This record looks at one TCR beta chain sequence and its context. Its antigen target is currently unknown. The input lacks base qualities; no much larger clone sits a single base away. The library was built by means of the immunoSEQ multiplex PCR assay. Held by TCRdb, this immuneACCESS table contains in-frame sequences only and omits some clones. Under half of the omission traces to an unresolved V gene where checked; the cause of the rest is unknown. The sample table lists some 130,000 clones, around 89% of them with a count of one. The ten largest clonotypes hold less than 4% of the sample. This sample is part of a study of control samples from healthy donors and cancer patients (dated by TCRdb to about 2020). The sequenced sample consisted of blood. The origin of this receptor is a middle-aged man in good health.

The CDR3 amino acid sequence is: CATSSHGRGGQGEQFF. The DNA is as follows: TGTGCCACCAGTTCCCATGGGAGGGGGGGCCAGGGTGAGCAGTTCTTC. The receptor chain draws on TRBV24-1 and TRBJ2-1, with TRBD2 as a weak D call on 7 bases. The V and J ends are trimmed by 6 bases and 9 bases, leaving 23 bases between them. From the cysteine up to the phenylalanine, the CDR3 has a length of 16 residues. Just the 48-base CDR3 DNA is kept, in frame starting at base 1. CDR1 and CDR2, looked up from the germline V gene, are KGHDR and SFDVKD.